The sequence of this TCR beta chain was determined in a study of blood T cell repertoires in COVID-19. Across the whole study: Italy, Spain and the United States were the sources of the convalescent and acute COVID-19 samples. T cells, B-cell-depleted T cells, or PBMCs supplied cDNA or gDNA.

V lost 2 bases, J lost 0 bases, and 4 bases stayed unmatched. The CDR3 is 16 amino acids. Germline V lookup: CDR1 SGHNT, CDR2 YENEEA. Original analysis: Amplified reference gene primers provided the basis for estimating nucleated cell counts. The repertoire was sequenced with immunoSEQ multiplex PCR; TCRdb's copy has only in-frame clones and lacks some. V and J calls and clone size follow that table, whereas D and trimming were derived from the DNA. The data hold approximately 150,000 clones, with about 90% observed a single time. The source is a man in his forties or fifties who had recovered from COVID-19. Specimen: peripheral blood. V gene TRBV11-3 combines with J gene TRBJ2-1; 7 positions agree with TRBD1. This CDR3 reads CASSLPGDSSYNEQFF. CDR3 nucleotides: TGTGCCAGCAGCTTACCTGGGGACAGCTCCTACAATGAGCAGTTCTTC.